The 32 T cell receptor beta chains below all came from one sample that was sequenced in a study of neurological immune-mediated disorders. Each CDR3 protein gets one entry after TCRdb re-called the 5' RACE reads with MiXCR. The sample includes around 13,000 distinct CDR3 sequences, more than 6% seen only once; the top ten take roughly 25%. Sequencing was carried out using CD8+ T cells from blood. Every receptor here comes from a woman in her forties in good health.

This clonotype occurred many times. The V gene is TRBV5-1, the J gene TRBJ2-7, with 7 bases lining up with TRBD2. This CDR3 region has 13 residues. Germline V lookup: CDR1 SGHRS, CDR2 YFSETQ. After removal of 4 bases from V and 4 bases from J, the junction contained 5 bases not matched to a gene. As DNA, the CDR3 is TGCGCCAGCAGCGGGTTGCGGGGGTACGAGCAGTACTTC. This translates into CASSGLRGYEQYF.

At least ten counts were recorded for this clonotype. V and J are TRBV20-1 and TRBJ2-3, with a weak D call TRBD2 (6 bases). This CDR3 region has 16 residues. Germline loops: CDR1 DFQATT, CDR2 SNEGSKA (reference sequence). Deletions cut 0 bases from V and 3 bases from J, with 16 bases between. The CDR3 DNA follows: TGCAGTGCTAGAGATAATAAAAGAGGGAGGACAGATACGCAGTATTTT. It translates to CSARDNKRGRTDTQYF.

This clonotype occurred many times. As DNA, the CDR3 is TGTGCCAGCAGAGACAGGGACGAGCAGTACTTC. It encodes CASRDRDEQYF. The V gene is TRBV2, the J gene TRBJ2-7, with 7 bases lining up with TRBD1. Looked up from germline, CDR1 is SNHLY and CDR2 is FYNNEI. J lost 5 bases, V lost 6 bases, and 1 base had no gene match. This CDR3 comprises 11 residues.

This clonotype was counted many times. J is TRBJ2-1 and V is TRBV19, with TRBD2 matching 11 bases. There are 15 residues in the CDR3. Per the germline V gene, CDR1 is LNHDA and CDR2 is SQIVND (reference sequence). V trimming: 3 bases; J trimming: 4 bases; junction bases outside the gene matches: 2. CDR3 DNA sequence: TGTGCCAGTAGTATCGGGACTAGCGGATACAATGAGCAGTTCTTC. Translating it yields CASSIGTSGYNEQFF.

In its sample, this clonotype was seen many times. The J gene is TRBJ1-1, the V gene TRBV20-1; tentatively, D is TRBD1 (5 bases). This CDR3 is built from 11 residues. The V and J ends lost 6 bases and 6 bases respectively, with 11 bases between them. Germline V CDR1 and CDR2: DFQATT, SNEGSKA (reference sequence). As DNA, the CDR3 is TGCAGTGCCGGGGCAGGGCCTGAAGCTTTCTTT. Its protein is CSAGAGPEAFF.

This clonotype has a count of ten or more. A junction end diverges from the germline sequence, so it may reflect a read error. As DNA, the CDR3 is TGTGCCAGCGCCAGTCGACCAAATGGAAAACTGTTTTTT. Its translation is CASASRPNGKLFF. The chain has TRBV6-6 and TRBJ1-4; D call uncertain. Germline V gene data show CDR1 as MNHNY and CDR2 as SVGAGI (reference sequence). The CDR3 sequence is 13 residues long.

This clonotype was seen at least ten times. The rearrangement joins TRBV20-1 to TRBJ1-1; D gene uncertain. Trimming left V 1 base short and J 5 bases short, with 8 bases between. CDR3 size: 12 residues. Germline-derived CDR1 and CDR2 are DFQATT and SNEGSKA (reference sequence). For the CDR3, the DNA is TGCAGTGCTAGAGTTGGGAGGACTGAAGCTTTCTTT. It is translated as CSARVGRTEAFF.

This clonotype was observed at least ten times. The chain is built from TRBV7-9 and TRBJ2-1; D gene ambiguous. This CDR3 comprises 13 residues. The V gene's germline CDR1 is SEHNR and CDR2 FQNEAQ (reference sequence). The germline V and J ends were trimmed by 0 bases and 6 bases, with 6 bases remaining between them. The CDR3 DNA follows: TGTGCCAGCAGCTTAGCTACGATCAATGAGCAGTTCTTC. Amino acid sequence: CASSLATINEQFF.

This clonotype has at least ten counts. The chain employs TRBV20-1 and TRBJ2-1, with D hard to call. Germline V gene lookup returns CDR1 DFQATT and CDR2 SNEGSKA (reference sequence). The CDR3 has 14 residues. V gave up 0 bases and J gave up 5 bases, with 11 bases separating them. In nucleotides, the CDR3 is TGCAGTGCTAGAGACATAGCCAATAACAATGAGCAGTTCTTC. Residues: CSARDIANNNEQFF.

This clonotype was seen ten or more times. The chain recombines TRBV7-9 with TRBJ2-3, with D unclear. Germline-derived CDR1 and CDR2 are SEHNR and FQNEAQ (reference sequence). The CDR3 totals 12 residues. Trimming took off 5 bases at V and 2 bases at J, with 5 bases between the two ends. In DNA form, the CDR3 reads TGTGCCAGCAGCCCCTTCACAGATACGCAGTATTTT. As protein: CASSPFTDTQYF.

J is TRBJ1-6 and V is TRBV4-1, with a possible D match to TRBD1 (6 bases). V dropped 1 base and J dropped 8 bases, with 12 bases sitting between them. Germline loops: CDR1 MGHRA, CDR2 YSYEKL. The CDR3 totals 15 residues. The CDR3 DNA reads as TGCGCCAGCAGCCAAGGGGGGGGCCTACATTCACCCCTCCACTTT. It encodes CASSQGGGLHSPLHF.

This clonotype was seen many times. The rearrangement links TRBV25-1 to TRBJ1-3; 10 bases are shared with TRBD1. V was pared by 1 base and J by 7 bases, with 7 bases of the junction left unmatched. Germline-derived CDR1 and CDR2 are MGHDK and SYGVNS. There are 16 residues in the CDR3. The CDR3 loop is CASSESGQGTFNTIYF. CDR3 DNA sequence: TGTGCCAGCAGTGAATCGGGACAGGGGACGTTCAACACCATATATTTT.

This clonotype was counted ten times or more. This rearrangement joins TRBV14 to TRBJ1-2; 8 positions match TRBD1. Germline CDR1 is SGHDN and CDR2 is FVKESK. V trimming: 8 bases; J trimming: 0 bases; junction bases outside the gene matches: 5. The length of the CDR3 is 14 residues. CDR3 residues: CASLRRGPNYGYTF. CDR3 in DNA: TGTGCCAGCCTTCGCAGGGGGCCTAACTATGGCTACACCTTC.

This clonotype was recorded many times. This rearrangement joins TRBV5-6 to TRBJ1-5, with D hard to call. With 4 bases removed from V and 3 bases from J, the gap between germline ends came to 2 bases. The germline V gene has CDR1 SGHDT and CDR2 YYEEEE. CDR3 size: 11 residues. The CDR3 loop reads CASSINQPQHF. CDR3 DNA: TGTGCCAGCAGCATCAATCAGCCCCAGCATTTT.

The V call is TRBV12-2, the J call TRBJ2-1; the listed D gene, TRBD2, was not tested against the DNA. TRBV12-2 is a pseudogene locus. This CDR3 is 19 amino acids long. Written as DNA, the CDR3 is TGTGCAAGTCGCTTGGTCCAGCGGGAGGGACTTGGCTCCTACAATGAGCAGTTCTTC. Residues: CASRLVQREGLGSYNEQFF.

The table lists this clonotype with many counts. J is TRBJ2-7 and V is TRBV20-1; 7 bases match TRBD1. CDR1 and CDR2 from the germline V gene are DFQATT and SNEGSKA (reference sequence). CDR3 size: 12 residues. The junction had 5 bases not matched to a gene; V was cut back by 5 bases and J by 4 bases. The CDR3 protein is CSAQDRPYEQYF. In nucleotides, the CDR3 is TGCAGTGCTCAGGACAGGCCTTACGAGCAGTACTTC.

This clonotype showed up many times. V is TRBV28 and J is TRBJ1-6, with 8 bases matching TRBD1. The CDR3 covers 13 residues. Trimming took 5 bases from V and 9 from J; bases not matched to a gene: 3. Germline CDR1 MDHEN, CDR2 SYDVKM. The CDR3 region is CASSDRGGSPLHF. The CDR3 DNA follows: TGTGCCAGCAGTGACAGGGGTGGTTCACCCCTCCACTTT.

In this sample, this clonotype turned up many times. The chain uses TRBV12-3 or TRBV12-4 and TRBJ2-2, with a tentative D call TRBD2 (6 bases). Deletions cut 3 bases from V and 1 base from J, with 12 bases between. The CDR3 is 16 residues long. CDR3 coding DNA: TGTGCCAGCAGTTTCACAGGTAGCGGGAACACCGGGGAGCTGTTTTTT. This gives the protein CASSFTGSGNTGELFF.

This clonotype is termed medium-sized. The rearrangement uses TRBV5-1 and TRBJ2-7; 9 positions match TRBD2. The CDR3 has 14 amino acids. The germline gives CDR1 SGHRS, CDR2 YFSETQ. V dropped 4 bases and J dropped 5; count of bases not matched to a gene: 7. This CDR3 reads CASSLGLALDEQYF. CDR3 DNA: TGCGCCAGCAGCCTGGGACTAGCTCTCGACGAGCAGTACTTC. Complete variable domain (other parts from reference TRBV5-1 and TRBJ2-7): KAGVTQTPRYLIKTRGQQVTLSCSPISGHRSVSWYQQTPGQGLQFLFEYFSETQRNKGNFPGRFSGRQFSNSRSEMNVSTLELGDSALYLCASSLGLALDEQYFGPGTRLTVT.

In its sample, this clonotype was seen many times. The chain is built from TRBV19 and TRBJ2-2; D is perhaps TRBD2 (6 bases). V lost 4 bases to trimming and J lost 4 bases, with 16 bases between them. Germline assignment: CDR1 LNHDA and CDR2 SQIVND (reference sequence). This CDR3 contains 16 residues. The DNA of the CDR3 is TGTGCCAGTAGTAACCCTCAAGAGGAGGGCACCGGGGAGCTGTTTTTT. It translates to CASSNPQEEGTGELFF. Using reference TRBV19 and TRBJ2-2 for the parts outside the CDR3, the full variable domain is DGGITQSPKYLFRKEGQNVTLSCEQNLNHDAMYWYRQDPGQGLRLIYYSQIVNDFQKGDIAEGYSVSREKKESFPLTVTSAQKNPTAFYLCASSNPQEEGTGELFFGEGSRLTVL.

This clonotype was observed at least ten times. CDR3 residues: CASSPSYNEQFF. The CDR3 DNA reads TGTGCCAGCAGCCCCTCTTACAATGAGCAGTTCTTC. The chain carries TRBV28 and TRBJ2-1; D gene uncertain. The CDR3 sequence is 12 residues long. Germline V lookup: CDR1 MDHEN, CDR2 SYDVKM. Trimming pared 6 bases from V and 4 bases from J, leaving 7 bases between. Variable domain in full (rest from reference TRBV28 and TRBJ2-1): DVKVTQSSRYLVKRTGEKVFLECVQDMDHENMFWYRQDPGLGLRLIYFSYDVKMKEKGDIPEGYSVSREKKERFSLILESASTNQTSMYLCASSPSYNEQFFGPGTRLTVL.

This clonotype was counted ten times or more. CDR3 sequence: CASSVGTGRQYEQYF. CDR3 DNA: TGTGCCAGCAGTGTGGGGACAGGTCGTCAGTACGAGCAGTACTTC. The rearrangement joins TRBV6-1 to TRBJ2-7, with TRBD1 matching 8 bases. V lost 4 bases, J lost 4 bases, and 9 bases stayed unmatched. There are 15 residues in the CDR3. Germline V lookup: CDR1 MNHNS, CDR2 SASEGT.

This clonotype was picked up a small number of times. The V and J genes are TRBV5-4 and TRBJ2-1, with D hard to call. This CDR3 is built from 12 residues. Between the trimmed V and J ends, which lost 1 base and 6 bases, there was a span of 5 bases. The germline gives CDR1 SGHNT, CDR2 YYREEE (reference sequence). The CDR3 DNA reads as TGTGCCAGCAGCTTGTCCAGCAATGAGCAGTTCTTC. Its protein is CASSLSSNEQFF.

This clonotype was recorded at least ten times. This chain uses TRBV5-1 with TRBJ1-1, with D possibly matching TRBD1 (5 bases). Trimming removed 1 base at V and 4 bases at J, with 14 bases between. Germline V gene lookup returns CDR1 SGHRS and CDR2 YFSETQ. The CDR3 covers 15 residues. The CDR3 nucleotides read TGCGCCAGCAGCTTGCCGGGGACGGGGAGCACTGAAGCTTTCTTT. Translated: CASSLPGTGSTEAFF.

In its sample, this clonotype was seen many times. This chain joins TRBV20-1 and TRBJ2-5; 13 nucleotides agree with TRBD2. This CDR3 contains 16 residues. With 2 bases clipped from V and 5 bases from J, the junction kept 8 bases outside the gene matches. Germline CDR1 reads DFQATT; CDR2 reads SNEGSKA (reference sequence). The CDR3 nucleotides read TGCAGTGCTAGAAGTCCGGGACTAGCGGGACTCGAGACCCAGTACTTC. Translating it yields CSARSPGLAGLETQYF.

This clonotype was seen many times. The chain has TRBV6-2 or TRBV6-3 and TRBJ2-1; 7 bases are a match to TRBD2. The CDR3 is 14 residues long. V dropped 4 bases and J dropped 4; count of bases not matched to a gene: 4. The germline gives CDR1 MNHEY, CDR2 SVGEGT. Here the CDR3 reads CASSFAGEYNEQFF. The CDR3 DNA is TGTGCCAGCAGTTTCGCGGGGGAATACAATGAGCAGTTCTTC.

This clonotype was seen many times. The chain couples TRBV20-1 to TRBJ2-7; D is perhaps TRBD1 (6 bases). Germline V lookup: CDR1 DFQATT, CDR2 SNEGSKA (reference sequence). CDR3 length equals 13 residues. V lost 4 bases and J lost 6, with 16 bases in between. The CDR3 sequence is CSATLTLGAEQYF. As DNA, the CDR3 is TGCAGTGCTACGCTGACCTTGGGGGCCGAGCAGTACTTC.

This clonotype was seen many times. The rearrangement uses TRBV6-5 and TRBJ2-5; 11 nucleotides agree with TRBD2. From germline, CDR1 is MNHEY and CDR2 SVGAGI. Trimming took 1 base from V and 5 from J; bases not matched to a gene: 6. This CDR3 has 16 amino acids. Here the CDR3 DNA reads TGTGCCAGCAGTTACTATCTGGCTAGCGGGAGGGAGACCCAGTACTTC. Amino acids: CASSYYLASGRETQYF.

This clonotype showed up many times. The chain links TRBV21-1 to TRBJ2-3; TRBD2, the table's D call, lacks a check against the DNA. TRBV21-1 is assigned pseudogene status. The CDR3 extends over 21 amino acids. CDR3 nucleotides: TGTGCCAGCAGCAAAACTGCCCCCCCGAGGAGGCTAGCGGGATCTTTAGATACGCAGTATTTT. Its protein product is CASSKTAPPRRLAGSLDTQYF.

The chain carries TRBV20-1 and TRBJ2-7; D tentatively reads TRBD1 or TRBD2 (5 bases each). Germline loops: CDR1 DFQATT, CDR2 SNEGSKA (reference sequence). Trimming took off 5 bases at V and 5 bases at J, with 16 bases between the two ends. This CDR3 is built from 13 residues. CDR3 nucleotide sequence: TGCAGTGCTGAACCTCGGGACCGGGACGAGCAGTACTTC. Its protein is CSAEPRDRDEQYF.

Ten or more counts support this clonotype. This chain links TRBV11-3 with TRBJ2-1; TRBD2 agrees at 10 bases. The ends lost 5 bases at V and 10 bases at J; junction bases unmatched: 8. The CDR3 is 14 residues long. Per germline, CDR1 SGHNT and CDR2 YENEEA. CDR3 in DNA: TGTGCCAGCAGCCGAGGTGCAGCGGGGGGGGAGCAGTTCTTC. Its protein product is CASSRGAAGGEQFF.

At least ten counts were recorded for this clonotype. The V call is TRBV11-2, the J call TRBJ2-2; D not resolved. The length of the CDR3 is 14 residues. Germline CDR1 reads SGHAT; CDR2 reads FQNNGV. V dropped 5 bases and J dropped 3 bases, with 10 bases sitting between them. CDR3 amino acids: CASSPGPYTGELFF. The CDR3 region has the DNA TGTGCCAGCAGCCCCGGACCTTACACCGGGGAGCTGTTTTTT.